Shown below are 11 T cell receptor beta chains from a single sample sequenced in a study of beta chain features in type 1 diabetes. Every bit of the isolated RNA underwent reverse transcription, so sequencing read expressed TCRB transcripts. Data came from immunoSEQ multiplex PCR; TCRdb stores just in-frame clones and leaves some out. Of around 500,000 clones listed, approximately 10% were seen once; the top ten hold about 0.045%. Sequenced material: naive CD4+ T cells from blood. These receptors originate from a woman aged 18-29 years in good health.

This clone has a handful of counts. The rearrangement uses TRBV9 and TRBJ2-4; unclear D gene. Trimming took off 0 bases at V and 10 bases at J, with 14 bases between the two ends. The germline V gene has CDR1 SGDLS and CDR2 YYNGEE. This CDR3 spans 14 amino acids. The CDR3 protein is CASSVVSETKIQYF. The CDR3 DNA is TGTGCCAGCAGCGTAGTTTCCGAAACTAAGATTCAGTACTTC.

This rearrangement joins TRBV7-9 to TRBJ2-4; D is possibly TRBD1 or TRBD2 (5 bases each). The length of the CDR3 is 15 residues. Germline-derived CDR1 and CDR2 are SEHNR and FQNEAQ (reference sequence). The ends were cut back, 1 base at V and 2 bases at J, with 9 bases in the middle. CDR3: CASSLVGESKNIQYF. CDR3 bases: TGTGCCAGCAGCTTAGTAGGGGAGTCCAAAAACATTCAGTACTTC.

The rearrangement joins TRBV5-4 to TRBJ2-1; D gene unclear. The CDR3 is 13 residues long. Germline V gene data show CDR1 as SGHNT and CDR2 as YYREEE (reference sequence). The V and J ends lost 0 bases and 9 bases respectively, with 10 bases between them. CDR3 DNA sequence: TGTGCCAGCAGCTTGGTTCCTGCTCGTGAGCAGTTCTTC. It is translated as CASSLVPAREQFF.

This clone was observed a handful of times. This chain connects TRBV6-5 to TRBJ2-5; D may be TRBD1 or TRBD2 (5 bases each). This CDR3 region has 12 residues. Germline values: CDR1 MNHEY, CDR2 SVGAGI. Trimming took off 10 bases at V and 7 bases at J, with 16 bases between the two ends. CDR3 in amino acids: CANRDAWGTQYF. CDR3 DNA: TGTGCCAACCGGGACGCCTGGGGGACCCAGTACTTC.

The rearrangement joins TRBV7-2 to TRBJ2-5; D is perhaps TRBD1 (7 bases). CDR3 length: 15 amino acids. V gave up 5 bases and J gave up 1 base, with 14 bases separating them. Germline V gives CDR1 SGHTA, CDR2 FQGNSA. The chain's CDR3 is CASSARRDSQETQYF. CDR3 DNA: TGTGCCAGCAGCGCCCGGCGGGACAGCCAAGAGACCCAGTACTTC.

The rearrangement joins TRBV30 to TRBJ1-6; possibly TRBD1 for D (5 bases). Trimming took off 3 bases at V and 9 bases at J, with 15 bases between the two ends. The CDR3 totals 14 residues. Germline lookup yields CDR1 GTSNPN and CDR2 SVGIG (reference sequence). The CDR3 nucleotides are TGTGCCTGGAGAGTTGAGGGGCAACCTTCACCCCTCCACTTT. Translated, it gives CAWRVEGQPSPLHF. Variable domain in full (rest from reference TRBV30 and TRBJ1-6): SQTIHQWPATLVQPVGSPLSLECTVEGTSNPNLYWYRQAAGRGLQLLFYSVGIGQISSEVPQNLSASRPQDRQFILSSKKLLLSDSGFYLCAWRVEGQPSPLHFGNGTRLTVT.

This clone was found a few times. The chain has TRBV2 and TRBJ2-7, with D perhaps given as TRBD1 or TRBD2 (5 bases each). V lost 4 bases and J lost 1, with 8 bases in between. The CDR3 is made up of 13 amino acids. CDR1 SNHLY and CDR2 FYNNEI come from the germline V gene. This CDR3 is CASSAGRSYEQYV. CDR3 DNA sequence: TGTGCCAGCAGTGCGGGACGTTCCTACGAGCAGTACGTC.

The J gene is TRBJ2-3, the V gene TRBV7-7; D ambiguous. Trimming pared 1 base from V and 2 bases from J, leaving 7 bases between. CDR3 length: 14 residues. CDR1 and CDR2 from the germline V gene are SSHAT and FNYEAQ (reference sequence). The CDR3 region is CASSLDYNTDTQYF. The CDR3 DNA follows: TGTGCCAGCAGCTTAGACTATAACACAGATACGCAGTATTTT.

In its sample, this clone was seen a few times. The V and J genes are TRBV2 and TRBJ1-5; 7 bases agree with TRBD1. V dropped 7 bases and J dropped 4; count of bases not matched to a gene: 7. The CDR3 sequence is 14 residues long. Germline values: CDR1 SNHLY, CDR2 FYNNEI. The CDR3 sequence: CASNYRGGNQPQHF. The CDR3 region has the DNA TGTGCCAGCAACTACAGGGGAGGGAATCAGCCCCAGCATTTT. Full variable domain (rest looked up from reference TRBV2 and TRBJ1-5): EPEVTQTPSHQVTQMGQEVILRCVPISNHLYFYWYRQILGQKVEFLVSFYNNEISEKSEIFDDQFSVERPDGSNFTLKIRSTKLEDSAMYFCASNYRGGNQPQHFGDGTRLSIL.

There are a few counts of this clone. The rearrangement uses TRBV9 and TRBJ2-3; D perhaps matches TRBD1 (5 bases). V was pared by 3 bases and J by 5 bases, with 22 bases between. Germline V gene data show CDR1 as SGDLS and CDR2 as YYNGEE. The CDR3 length is 17 residues. This CDR3 reads CASSASPRTDRGDTQYF. The CDR3 DNA sequence: TGTGCCAGCAGCGCTTCCCCCAGGACCGATAGGGGAGATACGCAGTATTTT.

J is TRBJ1-4 and V is TRBV9; TRBD1 matches at 8 bases. CDR1 SGDLS and CDR2 YYNGEE come from the germline V gene. The CDR3 loop spans 13 amino acids. V lost 4 bases to trimming and J lost 8 bases; unmatched junction nucleotides: 4. The CDR3 loop reads CASSRTGHEKLFF. CDR3 sequence (DNA): TGTGCCAGCAGCCGGACAGGGCACGAAAAACTGTTTTTT.